This T cell receptor beta chain was sequenced for a study of human T cells and chemical hapten exposure. Study-level background: Sensitization involved placing 2% DPC onto an approximately 2 cm by approximately 2 cm region of upper inner arm skin.

The time point denotes: patch test 2, 6 weeks after DPC sensitization. Treatment denoted: therapeutic diphenylcyclopropenone sensitization with weekly scalp DPC. Donors, patients with alopecia ranging from 18 to 70 years old and judged suitable for DPC, provided samples. General study results and limits: Donors' alopecia may make their immune response differ from healthy people's.

Unique molecular identifiers were attached to individual cDNA molecules within the library. TCRdb used MiXCR to reprocess the RACE reads, holding one entry per CDR3 protein. The sample includes about 42,000 distinct CDR3 sequences, around 8.9% of them seen just once. Many counts were recorded for this clonotype. The antigen is undetermined. The TCR comes from a middle-aged woman with alopecia areata. Some clones in this sample may be carry-over from other donors' samples. Sequencing was performed on whole blood, taken in connection with sensitization to the hapten diphenylcyclopropenone (DPC).

CDR3: CASSYSNRGSYGYTF. CDR3 nucleotide sequence: TGTGCCAGCAGTTACTCGAATCGGGGGAGCTATGGCTACACCTTC. The V gene is TRBV6-5, the J gene TRBJ1-2; maybe TRBD1 (5 bases). CDR3 length: 15 amino acids. CDR1 and CDR2 from the germline V gene are MNHEY and SVGAGI. Trimming took 0 bases from V and 4 from J, leaving 12 bases between them.